One and the same sample provided the 7 T cell receptor beta chains below, sequenced in a study of T cell repertoires and HLA-DP antigens. Antigens for these TCRs are unknown. Sequencing used immunoSEQ multiplex PCR; TCRdb keeps in-frame clones, though not all of them. The sample lists some 120,000 clones, 90% to 95% occurring once. Sequenced: CD4+ T cells from PBMCs. These receptors came from a young woman in good health and CMV-seronegative.

J is TRBJ1-2 and V is TRBV10-1; D gene ambiguous. CDR1 is WNHNN, CDR2 SYGVQD, per germline (reference sequence). CDR3 length equals 13 residues. V lost 0 bases and J 4 bases, leaving 6 bases between the germline ends. The chain's CDR3 is CASSESGGYGYTF. As DNA, the CDR3 is TGCGCCAGCAGTGAGTCAGGCGGCTATGGCTACACCTTC.

The genes are TRBV4-3 and TRBJ1-1; D call uncertain. The CDR3 runs 13 residues. From germline, CDR1 is LGHNA and CDR2 YSLEER. V lost 4 bases to trimming and J lost 0 bases, with 6 bases between them. The CDR3: CASSPALNTEAFF. The CDR3, as DNA: TGCGCCAGCAGCCCCGCACTGAACACTGAAGCTTTCTTT.

The chain links TRBV2 to TRBJ2-1, with 9 bases that match TRBD2. The CDR3 has 15 residues. The germline V gene encodes CDR1 SNHLY and CDR2 FYNNEI. J was trimmed by 2 bases and V by 1 base; bases with no gene match: 0. The CDR3, as DNA: TGTGCCAGCAGTGAAGGACTAGCGGCCTACAATGAGCAGTTCTTC. It translates to CASSEGLAAYNEQFF.

This chain uses TRBV5-4 with TRBJ2-7; tentatively, D is TRBD2 (6 bases). The CDR3 has 15 residues. The germline gives CDR1 SGHNT, CDR2 YYREEE (reference sequence). V shed 4 bases and J shed 5 bases, with 19 bases lying between them. CDR3 sequence reads: CASSPTSRVGDEQYF. DNA of the CDR3: TGTGCCAGCAGCCCGACTAGTCGGGTGGGCGACGAGCAGTACTTC. Full variable domain (outside the CDR3, taken from reference TRBV5-4 and TRBJ2-7): ETGVTQSPTHLIKTRGQQVTLRCSSQSGHNTVSWYQQALGQGPQFIFQYYREEENGRGNFPPRFSGLQFPNYSSELNVNALELDDSALYLCASSPTSRVGDEQYFGPGTRLTVT.

The chain is built from TRBV21-1 and TRBJ1-5; whether TRBD1, the table's D call, matches the DNA was not checked. TRBV21-1 is a pseudogene locus. This CDR3 comprises 15 residues. DNA of the CDR3: TGTGCCAGCAGCAGACAGGGGGCGATGCATCAGCCCCAGCATTTT. Encoded protein: CASSRQGAMHQPQHF.

This chain uses TRBV27 with TRBJ2-1; tentatively, D is TRBD1 or TRBD2 (5 bases each). Germline V gene sequence: CDR1 MNHEY, CDR2 SMNVEV (reference sequence). CDR3 length: 14 residues. Trimming shortened V by 6 bases and J by 0 bases, and 9 bases separated the two germline ends. Here the CDR3 reads CASRWGSSYNEQFF. As DNA, the CDR3 is TGTGCCAGCAGATGGGGGAGCTCCTACAATGAGCAGTTCTTC.

This chain joins TRBV5-5 and TRBJ1-4; D is ambiguous. This CDR3 region has 14 residues. Trimming removed 4 bases from V and 8 bases from J, with 15 bases in between. Per germline, CDR1 SGHKS and CDR2 YYEKEE (reference sequence). For the CDR3, the DNA is TGTGCCAGCAGCCGGGTCCCCTACGGAGAAAAACTGTTTTTT. The encoded protein is CASSRVPYGEKLFF.